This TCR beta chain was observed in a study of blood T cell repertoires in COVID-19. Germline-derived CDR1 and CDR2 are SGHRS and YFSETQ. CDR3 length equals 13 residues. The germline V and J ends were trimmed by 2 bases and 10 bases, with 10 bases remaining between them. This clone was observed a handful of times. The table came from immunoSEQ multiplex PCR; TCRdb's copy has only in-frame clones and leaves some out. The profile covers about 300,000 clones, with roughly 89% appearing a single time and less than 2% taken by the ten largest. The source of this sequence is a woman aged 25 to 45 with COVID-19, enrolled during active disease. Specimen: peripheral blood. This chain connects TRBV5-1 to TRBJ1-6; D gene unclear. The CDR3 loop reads CASSFEGFSPLHF. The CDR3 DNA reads TGCGCCAGCAGCTTTGAGGGTTTCTCACCCCTCCACTTT. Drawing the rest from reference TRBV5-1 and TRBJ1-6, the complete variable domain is KAGVTQTPRYLIKTRGQQVTLSCSPISGHRSVSWYQQTPGQGLQFLFEYFSETQRNKGNFPGRFSGRQFSNSRSEMNVSTLELGDSALYLCASSFEGFSPLHFGNGTRLTVT.